A selection of T cell receptor beta chains follows, all from one sample in a study of human T cells and chemical hapten exposure. TCRdb itself ran the RACE reads through MiXCR, one entry per CDR3 protein. The sample has more than 250,000 distinct CDR3 sequences, about 9% seen once. The sequences come from whole blood, collected in connection with sensitization to the hapten diphenylcyclopropenone (DPC). All receptors derive from a woman in her thirties or forties with alopecia areata. Some clones in this sample may be carry-over from other donors' samples. Each CDR3 is given with its conserved first and last residue. Each record gives: D gene, clone size, J gene, V gene, CDR3 DNA, CDR3 protein. A D gene is named only where the DNA matches it firmly. Clone size is not always given. Where it is, it says once, few, many or a class for expanded clones.

D: .
size: .
J: TRBJ2-1
V: TRBV4-3
DNA: TGCGCCAGCAGCCAAGTACCGCGCACCGGTGAGCAGTTCTTC
CDR3: CASSQVPRTGEQFF

D: .
size: .
J: TRBJ2-7
V: TRBV6-5
DNA: TGTGCCAGCAGTTACCGGAGGGAAGACGAGCAGTACTTC
CDR3: CASSYRREDEQYF

D: TRBD2
size: .
J: TRBJ2-7
V: TRBV28
DNA: TGTGCCAGCAGCGGACTAGCCAACGAGCAGTACTTC
CDR3: CASSGLANEQYF

D: .
size: few
J: TRBJ2-3
V: TRBV5-1
DNA: TGCGCCAGCAGCTTGGGAACCGGCTCCAGCACAGATACGCAGTATTTT
CDR3: CASSLGTGSSTDTQYF

D: TRBD2
size: few
J: TRBJ2-7
V: TRBV20-1
DNA: TGCAGTGCTAGCCTCTTTAGCGGGAGGGCTGGCGAGCAGTACTTC
CDR3: CSASLFSGRAGEQYF

D: TRBD1
size: many
J: TRBJ1-2
V: TRBV20-1
DNA: TGCAGTGCTAGTGTGGGGACAGGGGATGGCTACACCTTC
CDR3: CSASVGTGDGYTF

D: .
size: many
J: TRBJ1-4
V: TRBV11-2
DNA: TGTGCCAGCAGCCCGGGCTGGGCCGAAAAACTGTTTTTT
CDR3: CASSPGWAEKLFF

D: .
size: few
J: TRBJ1-2
V: TRBV12-3/TRBV12-4
DNA: TGTGCCAGCAGCCGTGGGCAAAAATCCGGCTACACCTTC
CDR3: CASSRGQKSGYTF

D: TRBD2
size: few
J: TRBJ2-4
V: TRBV5-6
DNA: TGTGCCAGCAGCTACTTGACTAGCGGGAGTTCCAAAAACATTCAGTACTTC
CDR3: CASSYLTSGSSKNIQYF

D: .
size: .
J: TRBJ1-4
V: TRBV7-2
DNA: TGTGCCAGCAGCACTTATCAGGGGTCGGGTGAAAAACTGTTTTTT
CDR3: CASSTYQGSGEKLFF

D: TRBD2
size: .
J: TRBJ2-1
V: TRBV4-3
DNA: TGCGCCAGCAGCCAAGATCCGGGCTCTAGCGGGAGCGATGAGCAGTTCTTC
CDR3: CASSQDPGSSGSDEQFF

D: .
size: few
J: TRBJ1-1
V: TRBV11-2
DNA: TGTGCCAGCAGCTACAGAGTACAGGCTACTGAAGCTTTCTTT
CDR3: CASSYRVQATEAFF

D: TRBD2
size: .
J: TRBJ2-7
V: TRBV7-6
DNA: TGTGCCAGCAGCCAACAGCGGGAGCACCTCGAGCAGTACTTC
CDR3: CASSQQREHLEQYF

D: TRBD2
size: few
J: TRBJ2-1
V: TRBV6-9
DNA: TGTGCCAGCAGTTATTTGACTAGCGGGAATGAGCAGTTCTTC
CDR3: CASSYLTSGNEQFF

D: .
size: many
J: TRBJ1-1
V: TRBV6-2/TRBV6-3
DNA: TGTGCCAGCAACCCCAGCCGTCGCGCAGAAGCTTTCTTT
CDR3: CASNPSRRAEAFF

D: .
size: .
J: TRBJ1-4
V: TRBV28
DNA: TGTGCCAGCAGCCCCTGGAGTAATGAAAAACTGTTTTTT
CDR3: CASSPWSNEKLFF

D: .
size: many
J: TRBJ2-1
V: TRBV6-1
DNA: TGTGCCAGCAGTGCGGGGAATGAGCAGTTCTTC
CDR3: CASSAGNEQFF

D: TRBD1
size: .
J: TRBJ2-2
V: TRBV6-5
DNA: TGTGCCAGCAGTTACAGACAGGGGAAAATCGGGGAGCTGTTTTTT
CDR3: CASSYRQGKIGELFF

D: .
size: many
J: TRBJ1-2
V: TRBV6-5
DNA: TGTGCCAGCAGTTACGGTCAGATAAAATATGGCTACACCTTC
CDR3: CASSYGQIKYGYTF

D: .
size: many
J: TRBJ1-5
V: TRBV9
DNA: TGTGCCAGCAGCGTACAGGTCAATCAGCCCCAGCATTTT
CDR3: CASSVQVNQPQHF

D: .
size: few
J: TRBJ1-6
V: TRBV5-1
DNA: TGCGCCAGCAGCTTGGAGTTCCGGGGTATAGGCAATTCACCCCTCCACTTT
CDR3: CASSLEFRGIGNSPLHF

D: .
size: .
J: TRBJ2-3
V: TRBV20-1
DNA: TGCAGTGCCCCGAGGCGGCCGTCCGGAAATACGCAGTATTTT
CDR3: CSAPRRPSGNTQYF

D: .
size: few
J: TRBJ2-7
V: TRBV28
DNA: TGTGCCAGCAGTCTCCCACTAGGCTATAAGGTTTACGAGCAGTACTTC
CDR3: CASSLPLGYKVYEQYF

D: .
size: few
J: TRBJ2-4
V: TRBV20-1
DNA: TGCAGTGCAGGGACTGTAGCCAAAAACATTCAGTACTTC
CDR3: CSAGTVAKNIQYF

D: TRBD2
size: few
J: TRBJ2-1
V: TRBV6-5
DNA: TGTGCCAGCAGTACACTAGCGGGAGGACAAAATGAGCAGTTCTTC
CDR3: CASSTLAGGQNEQFF

D: TRBD1
size: few
J: TRBJ1-5
V: TRBV10-3
DNA: TGTGCCATCAGTGAGTCGGGACAGGTTTTACATAGCAATCAGCCCCAGCATTTT
CDR3: CAISESGQVLHSNQPQHF

D: TRBD2
size: few
J: TRBJ2-7
V: TRBV7-2
DNA: TGTGCCAGCAGCTTTAGCGCCCCGGGACTAGCTCCCTACGAGCAGTACTTC
CDR3: CASSFSAPGLAPYEQYF

D: .
size: .
J: TRBJ1-5
V: TRBV12-3/TRBV12-4
DNA: TGTGCCAGCAGTTCCAGGGAGAGGCAGCCCCAGCATTTT
CDR3: CASSSRERQPQHF

D: TRBD1
size: .
J: TRBJ2-7
V: TRBV6-2/TRBV6-3
DNA: TGTGCCAGCAGTTACCGGGGACAGGGGGCCCACGAGCAGTACTTC
CDR3: CASSYRGQGAHEQYF

D: .
size: few
J: TRBJ2-4
V: TRBV7-2
DNA: TGTGCCAGCAGCTTAACAAAAAACATTCAGTACTTC
CDR3: CASSLTKNIQYF

D: TRBD2
size: .
J: TRBJ2-1
V: TRBV29-1
DNA: TGCAGCGGGTGGGGACTAGCGGGAGGTGAGCAGTTCTTC
CDR3: CSGWGLAGGEQFF

D: .
size: .
J: TRBJ1-1
V: TRBV5-1
DNA: TGCGCCAGCACCAGCGGAGGATCCACTGAAGCTTTCTTT
CDR3: CASTSGGSTEAFF

D: .
size: .
J: TRBJ2-2
V: TRBV4-3
DNA: TGCGCCAGCAGCCAAAATCAGGGGTGGTCCAACACCGGGGAGCTGTTTTTT
CDR3: CASSQNQGWSNTGELFF

D: .
size: .
J: TRBJ1-6
V: TRBV15
DNA: TGTGCCACCAGCAGAGATATGGACGTCCTTAATTCACCCCTCCACTTT
CDR3: CATSRDMDVLNSPLHF

D: .
size: many
J: TRBJ1-4
V: TRBV5-1
DNA: TGCGCCAGCAGCCCGGGGGTCGGTTCTGGCGAAAAACTGTTTTTT
CDR3: CASSPGVGSGEKLFF

D: .
size: .
J: TRBJ1-1
V: TRBV20-1
DNA: TGCAGTGCTAGCCGAGGAATGGGTGGGGAAGCTTTCTTT
CDR3: CSASRGMGGEAFF

D: .
size: few
J: TRBJ2-5
V: TRBV29-1
DNA: TGCAGCTTCCAGGGTTGGGAGACCCAGTACTTC
CDR3: CSFQGWETQYF

D: .
size: few
J: TRBJ2-5
V: TRBV4-3
DNA: TGCGCCAGCAGCCAAGAGCGGGGCAGAGGAGAGACCCAGTACTTC
CDR3: CASSQERGRGETQYF

D: TRBD1
size: .
J: TRBJ2-1
V: TRBV6-1
DNA: TGTGTCAGCATTCGGGACAGGCTCTACAATGAGCAGTTCTTC
CDR3: CVSIRDRLYNEQFF

D: .
size: .
J: TRBJ2-6
V: TRBV11-1
DNA: TGTGCCAGCAGGGCGTTCCCTGGGGCCAACGTCCTGACTTTC
CDR3: CASRAFPGANVLTF

D: .
size: few
J: TRBJ1-4
V: TRBV20-1
DNA: TGCGGCCGCGGGGGCGGGGATGAAAAACTGTTTTTT
CDR3: CGRGGGDEKLFF

D: .
size: .
J: TRBJ1-4
V: TRBV25-1
DNA: TGTGCCAGCAGTGAATCCACGACAGGTAGCCGTGAAAAACTGTTTTTT
CDR3: CASSESTTGSREKLFF

D: .
size: few
J: TRBJ2-5
V: TRBV4-3
DNA: TGCGCCAGCAGCGGAGCGCTCCAAGAGACCCAGTACTTC
CDR3: CASSGALQETQYF

D: TRBD2
size: .
J: TRBJ2-1
V: TRBV6-2/TRBV6-3
DNA: TGTGCCAGCACAAACTTCGGGACGGGGGGAGGCAATGAGCAGTTCTTC
CDR3: CASTNFGTGGGNEQFF

D: .
size: few
J: TRBJ2-1
V: TRBV4-2
DNA: TGTGCCAGCAGCCAAGATCTGCGGCGGGCCAGCTACAATGAGCAGTTCTTC
CDR3: CASSQDLRRASYNEQFF

D: .
size: .
J: TRBJ1-5
V: TRBV7-8
DNA: TGTGCCAGCAGCTCAGGGGTTTCAGGGCCCCAGCATTTT
CDR3: CASSSGVSGPQHF

D: .
size: few
J: TRBJ2-1
V: TRBV15
DNA: TGTGCCACCAGCAGAGAGCGCTACAATGAGCAGTTCTTC
CDR3: CATSRERYNEQFF

D: .
size: .
J: TRBJ1-4
V: TRBV7-9
DNA: TGTGCCAGCAGCTTTGGCGAAAAACTGTTTTTT
CDR3: CASSFGEKLFF

D: .
size: few
J: TRBJ2-7
V: TRBV28
DNA: TGTGCCAGCGCCCCGGGGCCAGGGACCTACGAGCAGTACTTC
CDR3: CASAPGPGTYEQYF

D: .
size: .
J: TRBJ2-3
V: TRBV20-1
DNA: TGCAGTGCTAGAGTCGACGGCACAGATACGCAGTATTTT
CDR3: CSARVDGTDTQYF

D: TRBD2
size: .
J: TRBJ2-3
V: TRBV7-3
DNA: TGTGCCAGCAGCTTATCGGGACTAGCGGGAGGTTCTAGCACAGATACGCAGTATTTT
CDR3: CASSLSGLAGGSSTDTQYF

D: .
size: few
J: TRBJ1-3
V: TRBV7-2
DNA: TGTGCCAGCAGCTTAGTAAGGGGGACACATGGAAACACCATATATTTT
CDR3: CASSLVRGTHGNTIYF

D: .
size: few
J: TRBJ2-7
V: TRBV3-1
DNA: TGTGCCAGCAGCCAAGATCCGGCCAGCTCCTACGAGCAGTACTTC
CDR3: CASSQDPASSYEQYF

D: .
size: many
J: TRBJ2-1
V: TRBV29-1
DNA: TGCAGCGTTGGTGCAGGGGGAGGTGAGCAGTTCTTC
CDR3: CSVGAGGGEQFF

D: .
size: few
J: TRBJ2-7
V: TRBV20-1
DNA: TGCAGTGCTAGAGATGTAACAGCCCTCTACGAGCAGTACTTC
CDR3: CSARDVTALYEQYF

D: .
size: .
J: TRBJ2-2
V: TRBV7-9
DNA: TGTGCCAGCAGCTTTAGCAGGGCCGGTGCCACCGGGGAGCTGTTTTTT
CDR3: CASSFSRAGATGELFF

D: .
size: few
J: TRBJ2-5
V: TRBV7-2
DNA: TGTGCCAGCAGCCCCAGTGGCGTTAGAGAGACCCAGTACTTC
CDR3: CASSPSGVRETQYF

D: .
size: few
J: TRBJ2-1
V: TRBV29-1
DNA: TGCAGCGTTCTAGCGAAGAGCTCCTACAATGAGCAGTTCTTC
CDR3: CSVLAKSSYNEQFF

D: TRBD2
size: .
J: TRBJ2-2
V: TRBV28
DNA: TGTGCCAGCAGTACCCAGACTAGCGGGAGGTCTCTTGGCGGGGAGCTGTTTTTT
CDR3: CASSTQTSGRSLGGELFF